This TCR beta chain was profiled in a study of shared clonotypes between healthy human individuals. Study findings and constraints: A reduction in generation probabilities was seen for non-shared clonotypes relative to those shared by all four donors. Memory subsets had estimated richness that was generally smaller than that of naive subsets.

Concerning this clone: Antigen: not known.

Repertoires were generated with immunoSEQ multiplex PCR, while TCRdb's copy carries only in-frame clones and drops some. The profile covers about 580,000 clones, with about 98% appearing a single time and roughly 0.29% taken by the ten largest. Positive CCR7 selection of CD45RO-negative cells yielded the naive CD8 cells, and terminally differentiated effector memory CD45RA+ cells were excluded. Study donors comprised healthy, HIV-negative adults devoid of recent acute infection or vaccination. Adult Caucasians living in Nashville, Tennessee made up all of the donors. The V end was cut by 5 bases, the J end by 0 bases, with 10 bases between. From germline, CDR1 is MNHEY and CDR2 SMNVEV (reference sequence). This CDR3 is 14 amino acids long.

The chain joins TRBV27 to TRBJ1-1, with a tentative D call TRBD1 (6 bases). The receptor was isolated from a young man in good health. Sequenced: naive CD8+ T cells sorted from blood. The CDR3 nucleotides are TGTGCCAGCAGTCGCGACAGGATGAACACTGAAGCTTTCTTT. Translated: CASSRDRMNTEAFF.